These T cell receptor beta chains were read from a single sample in a study of T cell clusters in autoimmune cytopenias. TCRdb re-analyzed the multiplex PCR reads; it lists each CDR3 protein once, without DNA. This table holds about 6,100 distinct CDR3 sequences. These data were also reused for a study on T cell repertoires in aging, cancer and after chemotherapy.

The specimen sequenced was peripheral blood. Every receptor here comes from a human donor in good health. The CDR3 runs from the conserved cysteine through the conserved F or W. Each record gives: V gene, clone size, J gene, CDR3 protein. Rows may omit the clone size; those that give it use once, few, many or a size class.

TRBV6-2/TRBV6-3	medium-sized	TRBJ2-3	CASTPGGRGGTDTQYF
TRBV24-1	medium-sized	TRBJ2-5	CATSDFPPSAPQETQYF
TRBV6-5	medium-sized	TRBJ2-3	CASSLLAGGPDTQYF
TRBV27	medium-sized	TRBJ1-1	CASSHRGPTEAFF
TRBV6-2/TRBV6-3	medium-sized	TRBJ1-5	CASGSQDRNQPQHF
TRBV6-2/TRBV6-3	medium-sized	TRBJ2-7	CASGDRGPYEQYF
TRBV15	medium-sized	TRBJ1-2	CATSRGTVEYGYTF
TRBV12-3/TRBV12-4	.	TRBJ2-2	CASSLYRGQAGELFF
TRBV19	medium-sized	TRBJ2-4	CASSPTSVAKNIQYF
TRBV6-2/TRBV6-3	medium-sized	TRBJ2-7	CASRTSKLAGDYEQYF
TRBV7-9	.	TRBJ1-1	CASSLDRGTPEAFF
TRBV13	medium-sized	TRBJ2-1	CASSPTGVNNEQFF